One and the same sample provided the 25 T cell receptor beta chains below, sequenced in a study of early T cells in non-severe SARS-CoV-2 infection. In TCRdb, the 5' RACE reads were re-called with MiXCR into one record per CDR3 protein. The table has 50,000 to 75,000 distinct CDR3 sequences, 5.5% to 7% seen once. Sequences were derived from whole blood, sampled at baseline. All receptors derive from an adult who was a healthcare worker with PCR-confirmed SARS-CoV-2 infection or an uninfected control (not recorded which).

The chain has TRBV10-2 and TRBJ2-7; D possibly corresponds to TRBD1 (5 bases). The CDR3 is made up of 18 amino acids. V lost 5 bases, J lost 0 bases, and 23 bases lay in between. In germline, CDR1 is WSHSY, CDR2 SAAADI. DNA for the CDR3: TGCGCCAGCAGTATCTTAAACAGGAGCCCTCGAAGCTCCTACGAGCAGTACTTC. Its translation: CASSILNRSPRSSYEQYF.

The gene calls are TRBV15 and TRBJ2-4; D perhaps matches TRBD1 (5 bases). The CDR3 extends over 13 amino acids. CDR1 is LNHNV and CDR2 is YYDKDF in the germline V gene (reference sequence). Trimming took off 0 bases at V and 16 bases at J, with 16 bases between the two ends. CDR3 protein: CATSRDQGSMVYF. CDR3 nucleotide sequence: TGTGCCACCAGCAGAGATCAGGGAAGTATGGTATACTTC.

The J gene is TRBJ2-7, the V gene TRBV18; 12 nucleotides line up with TRBD2. Trimming cost V 3 bases and J 2 bases; bases outside gene matches: 8. CDR1 KGHSH and CDR2 LQKENI come from the germline V gene. The CDR3 runs 17 residues. CDR3 nucleotides: TGTGCCAGCTCACCGCCAGGACTAGCGGGATGGGCCTACGAGCAGTACTTC. It translates to CASSPPGLAGWAYEQYF.

V and J are TRBV28 and TRBJ2-1, with TRBD2 matching over 8 bases. J was trimmed by 3 bases and V by 2 bases; bases with no gene match: 3. This CDR3 is 15 amino acids long. The V gene's germline CDR1 is MDHEN and CDR2 SYDVKM. The CDR3: CASSLNGRVYNEQFF. The CDR3 nucleotides are TGTGCCAGCAGTTTAAACGGGAGGGTCTACAATGAGCAGTTCTTC.

In its sample, this clonotype was seen many times. The chain recombines TRBV3-1 with TRBJ2-2, with TRBD1 matching 8 bases. V was clipped by 1 base and J by 6 bases; unmatched bases: 1. This CDR3 is built from 14 residues. Germline CDR1 LGHDT, CDR2 YNNKEL (reference sequence). The CDR3 DNA is TGTGCCAGCAGCCAAGGGACAGGGTCCGGGGAGCTGTTTTTT. It yields the protein CASSQGTGSGELFF.

This clonotype was observed at least ten times. This rearrangement joins TRBV19 to TRBJ2-1; TRBD2 matches 13 bases. The ends lost 4 bases at V and 8 bases at J; junction bases unmatched: 8. The CDR3 runs 16 residues. CDR1 and CDR2 from the germline V gene are LNHDA and SQIVND (reference sequence). This chain's CDR3 is CASSKAGTSGIDEQFF. Written as DNA, the CDR3 is TGTGCCAGTAGTAAAGCCGGGACTAGCGGGATCGATGAGCAGTTCTTC.

This clonotype was counted at least ten times. The chain uses TRBV5-6 and TRBJ1-2, with no clear D. V lost 1 base and J lost 7, with 14 bases in between. Germline CDR1 is SGHDT and CDR2 is YYEEEE. The CDR3 sequence is 14 residues long. The CDR3 region has the DNA TGTGCCAGCAGCTTGAGGCTGGTGAGGTTTGGCTACACCTTC. This sequence encodes CASSLRLVRFGYTF.

This clonotype was recorded many times. The chain recombines TRBV28 with TRBJ2-7; D unresolved. The CDR3 is made up of 11 amino acids. The V gene lost 9 bases and the J gene lost 4 bases, with 10 bases spanning the gap. From germline, CDR1 is MDHEN and CDR2 SYDVKM. CDR3 sequence: CASMGNYEQYF. In nucleotides, the CDR3 is TGTGCCAGTATGGGAAATTACGAGCAGTACTTC.

V gene TRBV3-1 combines with J gene TRBJ2-5; maybe TRBD1 (5 bases). Germline CDR1 is LGHDT and CDR2 is YNNKEL (reference sequence). V shed 4 bases and J shed 1 base, with 13 bases lying between them. CDR3 length equals 15 residues. The CDR3 sequence: CASSLETGTQETQYF. CDR3 in DNA: TGTGCCAGCAGCCTGGAAACAGGAACCCAAGAGACCCAGTACTTC.

This sequence joins TRBV4-1 and TRBJ2-5; D might be TRBD2 (6 bases). Deletions cut 8 bases from V and 5 bases from J, with 18 bases between. Germline V CDR1 and CDR2: MGHRA, YSYEKL. The CDR3 has 14 amino acids. CDR3 nucleotide sequence: TGCGCCAGCCGATCCCATAGCGGCGCGGAGACCCAGTACTTC. Its translation is CASRSHSGAETQYF.

This clonotype was counted a few times. J is TRBJ1-4 and V is TRBV20-1; 8 bases align to TRBD1. Looked up from germline, CDR1 is DFQATT and CDR2 is SNEGSKA (reference sequence). V gave up 1 base and J gave up 5 bases; unmatched junction bases: 0. The CDR3 spans 13 residues. CDR3 nucleotide sequence: TGCAGTGCTAGAGGGACAGGGAATGAAAAACTGTTTTTT. Encoded protein: CSARGTGNEKLFF.

This clonotype was detected only a few times. The genes are TRBV2 and TRBJ1-2; the match to TRBD1 covers 7 bases. Germline V gene lookup returns CDR1 SNHLY and CDR2 FYNNEI. The V and J ends lost 6 bases and 4 bases, in that order; junction bases with no gene match: 5. This CDR3 contains 13 residues. The DNA for the CDR3 is TGTGCCAGCAGCGCGACAGGGTCCTATGGCTACACCTTC. As protein: CASSATGSYGYTF.

This clonotype was seen many times. The chain links TRBV20-1 to TRBJ2-1, with 7 nucleotides matching TRBD2. J gave up 7 bases and V 6 bases, and 18 bases lay outside the gene matches. CDR1 and CDR2 from the germline V gene are DFQATT and SNEGSKA (reference sequence). The CDR3 contains 16 residues. CDR3 region: CSAASRRRESRNEQFF. The CDR3 nucleotides are TGCAGTGCGGCCTCTCGGAGGCGGGAGTCTAGGAATGAGCAGTTCTTC.

This clonotype was detected ten times or more. The chain links TRBV20-1 to TRBJ2-7; TRBD2 agrees at 9 bases. The CDR3 covers 15 residues. Per germline, CDR1 DFQATT and CDR2 SNEGSKA (reference sequence). With V trimmed by 0 bases and J by 6 bases, 9 bases remained unmatched. The CDR3 loop is CSAREVSLAGSEQYF. In DNA form, the CDR3 reads TGCAGTGCTAGAGAAGTTAGTCTAGCGGGATCCGAGCAGTACTTC.

This chain uses TRBV7-8 with TRBJ2-5; 9 nucleotides match TRBD1. V lost 5 bases and J lost 5; bases outside the gene matches: 9. This CDR3 is built from 15 residues. CDR1 and CDR2 (germline): SGHVS, FQNEAQ. The CDR3 sequence is CASSPGQGWYETQYF. The CDR3 DNA is TGTGCCAGCAGCCCCGGACAGGGGTGGTACGAGACCCAGTACTTC. The full variable domain, with the rest looked up from reference TRBV7-8 and TRBJ2-5, is GAGVSQSPRYKVAKRGQDVALRCDPISGHVSLFWYQQALGQGPEFLTYFQNEAQLDKSGLPSDRFFAERPEGSVSTLKIQRTQQEDSAVYLCASSPGQGWYETQYFGPGTRLLVL.

The table lists this clonotype with many counts. The CDR3 DNA reads TGCGCCAGCAGTGGAGGACAGGGAAAGGACATTCAGTACTTC. Protein sequence: CASSGGQGKDIQYF. The V gene is TRBV5-1, the J gene TRBJ2-4; 8 bases match TRBD1. Per the germline V gene, CDR1 is SGHRS and CDR2 is YFSETQ. The ends lost 5 bases at V and 8 bases at J; junction bases unmatched: 9. This CDR3 has 14 residues.

This clonotype was picked up many times. The V and J genes are TRBV20-1 and TRBJ1-4, with a possible D match to TRBD1 (6 bases). The germline gives CDR1 DFQATT, CDR2 SNEGSKA (reference sequence). The ends were cut back, 0 bases at V and 5 bases at J, with 10 bases in the middle. This CDR3 has 14 amino acids. For the CDR3, the DNA is TGCAGTGCTAGAGATGAGCAGGGGAATGAAAAACTGTTTTTT. It translates to CSARDEQGNEKLFF.

This clonotype came up many times. The chain has TRBV29-1 and TRBJ1-1, with 10 bases aligning to TRBD1. Per the germline V gene, CDR1 is SQVTM and CDR2 is ANQGSEA. This CDR3 contains 13 residues. V shed 7 bases and J 5 bases; nucleotides not matched to a gene: 7. This CDR3 is CSASPGQGTEAFF. The DNA for the CDR3 is TGCAGCGCCTCCCCGGGACAGGGGACTGAAGCTTTCTTT.

This clonotype has only a few counts. This may stem from a read error, because a much larger clone lies one nucleotide away. The chain has TRBV7-2 and TRBJ2-3; no clear D gene. The V gene's germline CDR1 is SGHTA and CDR2 FQGNSA. V was cut by 5 bases and J by 2 bases, with 14 bases left in between. This CDR3 has 15 residues. CDR3 coding DNA: TGTGCCAGCAGCCGATACGTGGTCGACACAGATACGCAGTATTTT. As protein: CASSRYVVDTDTQYF.

This clonotype was seen ten or more times. The chain has TRBV27 and TRBJ2-2; TRBD1 might be the D (6 bases). CDR1 MNHEY and CDR2 SMNVEV come from the germline V gene (reference sequence). Trimming pared 4 bases from V and 5 bases from J, leaving 11 bases between. CDR3 length equals 14 residues. The CDR3 loop reads CASSYTRGTGELFF. The CDR3 nucleotides are TGTGCCAGCAGTTATACTAGGGGGACCGGGGAGCTGTTTTTT.

This clonotype showed up many times. The rearrangement joins TRBV14 to TRBJ2-1; no reliable D call. Germline loops: CDR1 SGHDN, CDR2 FVKESK. The CDR3 is 11 residues long. Trimming stripped 1 base from V and 6 bases from J, with 1 base between. CDR3 in amino acids: CASSQVNEQFF. The CDR3 DNA reads TGTGCCAGCAGCCAAGTCAATGAGCAGTTCTTC.

In its sample, this clonotype was seen a few times. This rearrangement joins TRBV6-5 to TRBJ1-2; 11 bases fit TRBD1. Per germline, CDR1 MNHEY and CDR2 SVGAGI. CDR3 length equals 16 residues. Trimming took 6 bases from V and 2 from J; bases not matched to a gene: 8. The CDR3 region is CASRQEWTGGNYGYTF. CDR3 coding DNA: TGTGCCAGCAGACAAGAGTGGACAGGGGGCAACTATGGCTACACCTTC.

The sample holds many counts of this clonotype. The chain employs TRBV27 and TRBJ2-7; D not resolved. This CDR3 region has 16 residues. Trimming pared 2 bases from V and 2 bases from J, leaving 16 bases between. Germline CDR1 and CDR2: MNHEY and SMNVEV (reference sequence). DNA of the CDR3: TGTGCCAGCAGTTTAAGGTTTGTAGGGATTGCCTACGAGCAGTACTTC. The encoded protein is CASSLRFVGIAYEQYF.

This clonotype appeared many times. V and J are TRBV3-1 and TRBJ2-7, with 7 nucleotides matching TRBD1. The CDR3 contains 15 residues. Trimming removed 1 base from V and 4 bases from J; junction bases left unmatched: 7. Germline assignment: CDR1 LGHDT and CDR2 YNNKEL (reference sequence). CDR3 loop: CASSQGRDSGYEQYF. CDR3 bases: TGTGCCAGCAGCCAAGGCCGGGACAGCGGATACGAGCAGTACTTC.

This clonotype was counted only a few times. CDR3 in amino acids: CASSLALRWSPQPLNTEAFF. CDR3 coding DNA: TGTGCCAGCAGCTTAGCCTTAAGGTGGTCTCCCCAGCCTTTGAACACTGAAGCTTTCTTT. This sequence joins TRBV13 and TRBJ1-1, with D unresolved. V lost 1 base, J lost 0 bases, and 24 bases lay in between. This CDR3 comprises 20 residues. The germline V gene has CDR1 PRHDT and CDR2 FYEKMQ (reference sequence).